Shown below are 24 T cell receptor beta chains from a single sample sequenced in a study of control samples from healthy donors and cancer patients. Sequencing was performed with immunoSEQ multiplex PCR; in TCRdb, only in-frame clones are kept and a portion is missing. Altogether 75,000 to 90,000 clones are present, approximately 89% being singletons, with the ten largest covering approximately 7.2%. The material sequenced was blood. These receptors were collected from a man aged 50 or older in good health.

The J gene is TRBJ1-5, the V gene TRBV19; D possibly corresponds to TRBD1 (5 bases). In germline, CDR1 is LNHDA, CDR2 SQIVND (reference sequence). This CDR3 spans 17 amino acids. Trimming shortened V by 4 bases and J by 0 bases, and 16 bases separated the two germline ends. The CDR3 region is CASSTGLNHFSNQPQHF. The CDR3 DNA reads TGTGCCAGTAGTACGGGGCTTAATCATTTTAGCAATCAGCCCCAGCATTTT. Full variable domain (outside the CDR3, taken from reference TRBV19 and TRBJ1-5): DGGITQSPKYLFRKEGQNVTLSCEQNLNHDAMYWYRQDPGQGLRLIYYSQIVNDFQKGDIAEGYSVSREKKESFPLTVTSAQKNPTAFYLCASSTGLNHFSNQPQHFGDGTRLSIL.

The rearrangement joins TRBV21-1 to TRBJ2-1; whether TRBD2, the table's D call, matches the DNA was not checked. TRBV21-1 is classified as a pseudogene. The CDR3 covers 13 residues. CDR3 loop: CASSKEGSGGPFF. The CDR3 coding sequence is TGTGCCAGCAGCAAAGAAGGTAGCGGGGGGCCGTTCTTC.

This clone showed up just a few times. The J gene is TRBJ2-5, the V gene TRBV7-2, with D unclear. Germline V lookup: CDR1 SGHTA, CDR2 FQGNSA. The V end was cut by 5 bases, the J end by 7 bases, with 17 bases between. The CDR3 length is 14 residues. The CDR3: CASSPTSPEVTQYF. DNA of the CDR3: TGTGCCAGCAGCCCAACATCCCCAGAAGTGACCCAGTACTTC.

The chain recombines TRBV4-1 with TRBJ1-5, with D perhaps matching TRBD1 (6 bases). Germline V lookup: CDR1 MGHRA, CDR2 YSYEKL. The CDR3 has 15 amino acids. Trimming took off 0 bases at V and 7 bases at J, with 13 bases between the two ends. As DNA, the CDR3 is TGCGCCAGCAGCCAAGAGAGGGGGATCGGACAGCCCCAGCATTTT. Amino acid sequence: CASSQERGIGQPQHF.

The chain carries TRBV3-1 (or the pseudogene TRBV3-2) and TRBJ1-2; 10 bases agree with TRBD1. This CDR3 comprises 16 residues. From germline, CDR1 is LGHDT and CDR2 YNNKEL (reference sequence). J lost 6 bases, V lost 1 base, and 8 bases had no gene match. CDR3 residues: CASSQGADRGINGYTF. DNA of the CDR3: TGTGCCAGCAGCCAAGGGGCGGACAGGGGGATCAATGGCTACACCTTC.

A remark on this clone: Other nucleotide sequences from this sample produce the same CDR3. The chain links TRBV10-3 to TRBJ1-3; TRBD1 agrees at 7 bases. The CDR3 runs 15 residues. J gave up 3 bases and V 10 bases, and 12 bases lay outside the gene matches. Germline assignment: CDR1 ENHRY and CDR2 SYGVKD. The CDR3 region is CATQVTGVGGNTIYF. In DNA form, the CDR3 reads TGTGCCACCCAGGTTACAGGGGTTGGTGGAAACACCATATATTTT.

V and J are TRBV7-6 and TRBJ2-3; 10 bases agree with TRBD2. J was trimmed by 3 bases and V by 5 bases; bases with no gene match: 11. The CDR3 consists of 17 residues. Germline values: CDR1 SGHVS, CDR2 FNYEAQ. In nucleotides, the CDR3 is TGTGCCAGCAGCCTCCCTGTAGCGGGGGGTGGGACAGATACGCAGTATTTT. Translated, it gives CASSLPVAGGGTDTQYF.

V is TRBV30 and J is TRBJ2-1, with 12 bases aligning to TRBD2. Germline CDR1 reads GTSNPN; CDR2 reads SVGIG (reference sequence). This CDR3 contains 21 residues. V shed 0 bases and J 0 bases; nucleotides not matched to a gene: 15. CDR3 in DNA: TGTGCCTGGAGTGTACTCGGCCCATCCGGGACTAGCGGGTTCTCCTACAATGAGCAGTTCTTC. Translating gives CAWSVLGPSGTSGFSYNEQFF.

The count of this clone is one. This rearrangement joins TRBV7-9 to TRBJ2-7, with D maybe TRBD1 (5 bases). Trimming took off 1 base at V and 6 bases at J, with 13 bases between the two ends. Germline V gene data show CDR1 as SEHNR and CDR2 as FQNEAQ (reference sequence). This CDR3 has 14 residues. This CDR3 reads CASSLGTGRFEQYF. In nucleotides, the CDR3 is TGTGCCAGCAGCTTAGGCACAGGCCGTTTCGAGCAGTACTTC.

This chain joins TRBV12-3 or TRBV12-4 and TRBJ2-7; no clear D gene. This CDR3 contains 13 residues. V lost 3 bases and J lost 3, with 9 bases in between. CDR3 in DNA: TGTGCCAGCAGTTTGAGCATAAACTACGAGCAGTACTTC. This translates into CASSLSINYEQYF.

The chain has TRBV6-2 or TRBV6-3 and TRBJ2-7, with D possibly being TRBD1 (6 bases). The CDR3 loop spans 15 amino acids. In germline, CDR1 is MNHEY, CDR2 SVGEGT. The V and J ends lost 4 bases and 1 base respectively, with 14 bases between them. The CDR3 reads CASSSSRTASYEQYF. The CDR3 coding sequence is TGTGCCAGCAGTTCGTCGAGGACAGCATCCTACGAGCAGTACTTC.

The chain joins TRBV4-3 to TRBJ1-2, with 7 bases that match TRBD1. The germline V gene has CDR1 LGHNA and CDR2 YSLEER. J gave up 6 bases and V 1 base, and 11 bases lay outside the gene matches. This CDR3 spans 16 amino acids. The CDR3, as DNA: TGCGCCAGCAGCCAAGTCCTTCATGACAGGGTAAATGGCTACACCTTC. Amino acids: CASSQVLHDRVNGYTF.

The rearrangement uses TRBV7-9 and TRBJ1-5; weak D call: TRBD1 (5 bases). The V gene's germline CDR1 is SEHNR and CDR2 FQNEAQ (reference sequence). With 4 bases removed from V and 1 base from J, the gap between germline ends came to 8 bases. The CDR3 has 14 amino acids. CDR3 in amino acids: CASSSDISNQPQHF. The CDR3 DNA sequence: TGTGCCAGCAGCTCGGACATAAGCAATCAGCCCCAGCATTTT. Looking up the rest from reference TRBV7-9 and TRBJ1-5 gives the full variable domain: DTGVSQNPRHKITKRGQNVTFRCDPISEHNRLYWYRQTLGQGPEFLTYFQNEAQLEKSRLLSDRFSAERPKGSFSTLEIQRTEQGDSAMYLCASSSDISNQPQHFGDGTRLSIL.

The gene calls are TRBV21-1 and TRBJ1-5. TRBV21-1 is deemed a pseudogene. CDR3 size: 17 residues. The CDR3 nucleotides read TGTGCCAGCAGCAACTCCCAGCAGGGAGTCAGCAATCAGCCCCAGCATTTT. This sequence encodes CASSNSQQGVSNQPQHF.

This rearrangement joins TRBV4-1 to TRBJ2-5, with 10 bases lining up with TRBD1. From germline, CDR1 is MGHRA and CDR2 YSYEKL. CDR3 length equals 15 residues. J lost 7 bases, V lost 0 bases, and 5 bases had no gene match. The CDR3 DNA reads TGCGCCAGCAGCCAAGAAAAGGGACAGGGGTTGACCCAGTACTTC. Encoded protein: CASSQEKGQGLTQYF.

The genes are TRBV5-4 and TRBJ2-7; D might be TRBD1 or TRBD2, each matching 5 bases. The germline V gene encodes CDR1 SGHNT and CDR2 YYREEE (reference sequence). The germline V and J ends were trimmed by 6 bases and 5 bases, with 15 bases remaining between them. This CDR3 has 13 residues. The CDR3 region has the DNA TGTGCCAGCAACTGGCTCGGGGCTAACGAGCAGTACTTC. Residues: CASNWLGANEQYF.

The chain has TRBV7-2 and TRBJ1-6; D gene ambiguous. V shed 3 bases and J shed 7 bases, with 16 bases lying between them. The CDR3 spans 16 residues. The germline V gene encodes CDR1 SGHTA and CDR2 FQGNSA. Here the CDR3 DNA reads TGTGCCAGCAGCTTCCTCGAGGGCCTAAGAAATTCACCCCTCCACTTT. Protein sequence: CASSFLEGLRNSPLHF.

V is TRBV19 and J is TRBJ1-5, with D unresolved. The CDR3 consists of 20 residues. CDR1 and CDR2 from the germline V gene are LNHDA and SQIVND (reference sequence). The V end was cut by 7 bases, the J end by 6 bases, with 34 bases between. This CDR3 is CASTTRPGSLKFSPGQPQHF. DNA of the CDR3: TGTGCCAGTACCACACGACCGGGGTCTCTCAAATTCTCCCCGGGTCAGCCCCAGCATTTT.

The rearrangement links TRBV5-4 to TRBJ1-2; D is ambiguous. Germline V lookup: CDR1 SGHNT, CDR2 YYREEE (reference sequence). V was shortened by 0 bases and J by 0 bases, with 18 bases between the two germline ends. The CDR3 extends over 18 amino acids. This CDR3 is CASSLAGGRLLANYGYTF. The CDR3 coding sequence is TGTGCCAGCAGCTTGGCAGGCGGGAGGCTGTTAGCTAACTATGGCTACACCTTC.

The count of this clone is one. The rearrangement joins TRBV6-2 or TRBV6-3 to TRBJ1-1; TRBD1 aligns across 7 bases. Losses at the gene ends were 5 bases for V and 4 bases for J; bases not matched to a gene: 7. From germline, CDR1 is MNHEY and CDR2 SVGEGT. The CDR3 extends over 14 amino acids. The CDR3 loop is CASSHRGQTTEAFF. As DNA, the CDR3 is TGTGCCAGCAGTCATAGGGGGCAGACCACTGAAGCTTTCTTT.

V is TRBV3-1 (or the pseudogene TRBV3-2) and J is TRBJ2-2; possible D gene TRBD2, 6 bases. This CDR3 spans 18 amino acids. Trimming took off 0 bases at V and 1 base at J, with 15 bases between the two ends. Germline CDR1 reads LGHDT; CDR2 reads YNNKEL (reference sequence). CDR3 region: CASSQEVAGRLNTGELFF. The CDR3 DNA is TGTGCCAGCAGCCAAGAAGTGGCGGGACGGCTGAACACCGGGGAGCTGTTTTTT.

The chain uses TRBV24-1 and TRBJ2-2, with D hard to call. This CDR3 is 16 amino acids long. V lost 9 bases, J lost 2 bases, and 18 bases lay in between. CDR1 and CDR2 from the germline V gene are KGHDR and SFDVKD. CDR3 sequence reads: CATGSGPGLNTGELFF. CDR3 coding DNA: TGTGCCACCGGTTCCGGGCCAGGTTTAAACACCGGGGAGCTGTTTTTT.

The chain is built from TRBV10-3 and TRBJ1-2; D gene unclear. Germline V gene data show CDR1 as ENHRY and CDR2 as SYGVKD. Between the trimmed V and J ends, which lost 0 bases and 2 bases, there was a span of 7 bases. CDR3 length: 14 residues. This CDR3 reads CAISESPENYGYTF. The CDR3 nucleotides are TGTGCCATCAGTGAGTCGCCCGAAAACTATGGCTACACCTTC.

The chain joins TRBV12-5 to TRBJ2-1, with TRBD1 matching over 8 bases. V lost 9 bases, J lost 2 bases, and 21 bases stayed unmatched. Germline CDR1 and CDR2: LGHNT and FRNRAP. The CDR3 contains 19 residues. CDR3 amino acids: CARLRQGAIKDSAYNEQFF. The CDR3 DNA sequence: TGTGCTAGATTGCGGCAGGGGGCAATTAAGGATAGCGCCTACAATGAGCAGTTCTTC.